The 7 T cell receptor beta chains in this list originate from one sample, sequenced in a study of T cell responses to AZD1222 COVID-19 vaccine. The protocol was immunoSEQ multiplex PCR, while the TCRdb copy is restricted to in-frame clones and leaves out a portion. Seen here are around 180,000 clones, around 89% observed once, and the top ten hold 6% to 8%. Sequences were derived from peripheral blood, sampled on day 0 of AZD1222 vaccination. These TCRs come from an adult in good health.

The chain employs TRBV28 and TRBJ2-7; the D gene could be TRBD1 or TRBD2 (5 bases each). The CDR3 totals 14 residues. V was clipped by 5 bases and J by 3 bases, with 14 bases between them. The V gene's germline CDR1 is MDHEN and CDR2 SYDVKM. The CDR3 region is CASSRAGRFYEQYF. DNA of the CDR3: TGTGCCAGCAGTCGGGCAGGGAGATTCTACGAGCAGTACTTC. The variable domain in full, with the rest retrieved from reference TRBV28 and TRBJ2-7, is DVKVTQSSRYLVKRTGEKVFLECVQDMDHENMFWYRQDPGLGLRLIYFSYDVKMKEKGDIPEGYSVSREKKERFSLILESASTNQTSMYLCASSRAGRFYEQYFGPGTRLTVT.

The rearrangement joins TRBV3-1 (or the pseudogene TRBV3-2) to TRBJ2-7; TRBD1 might be the D (6 bases). Germline-derived CDR1 and CDR2 are LGHDT and YNNKEL (reference sequence). The CDR3 has 16 residues. Trimming took off 0 bases at V and 3 bases at J, with 15 bases between the two ends. The DNA for the CDR3 is TGTGCCAGCAGCCAAGAGCGTACTAGGGGGAACTACGAGCAGTACTTC. It encodes CASSQERTRGNYEQYF.

This clone was picked up a small number of times. This chain connects TRBV9 to TRBJ2-1, with 7 bases aligning to TRBD1. The CDR3 length is 15 residues. In germline, CDR1 is SGDLS, CDR2 YYNGEE. V was clipped by 4 bases and J by 0 bases; unmatched bases: 4. CDR3 nucleotide sequence: TGTGCCAGCAGCATAGGGACAGACTCCTACAATGAGCAGTTCTTC. Translated: CASSIGTDSYNEQFF.

The chain employs TRBV4-3 and TRBJ2-7; either TRBD1 or TRBD2 may fit D (5 bases each). CDR3 size: 16 residues. V lost 0 bases to trimming and J lost 6 bases, with 18 bases between them. Germline values: CDR1 LGHNA, CDR2 YSLEER. As DNA, the CDR3 is TGCGCCAGCAGCCAAGATTACGGGACGGCCGTTCTCGAGCAGTACTTC. This gives the protein CASSQDYGTAVLEQYF.

This chain uses TRBV11-2 with TRBJ1-3, with 10 nucleotides matching TRBD1. This CDR3 is 14 amino acids long. V lost 1 base and J lost 7; bases outside the gene matches: 1. The germline gives CDR1 SGHAT, CDR2 FQNNGV. CDR3 in DNA: TGTGCCAGCAGCTTAGGACAGGGGGCTAACACCATATATTTT. Amino acids: CASSLGQGANTIYF.

CDR3 amino acids: CASSYQGASVEAFF. The CDR3, as DNA: TGTGCCAGCAGTTACCAGGGGGCATCGGTTGAAGCTTTCTTT. The V call is TRBV6-5, the J call TRBJ1-1; the match to TRBD1 covers 8 bases. The CDR3 sequence is 14 residues long. Germline CDR1 is MNHEY and CDR2 is SVGAGI. V trimming: 2 bases; J trimming: 7 bases; junction bases outside the gene matches: 6.

This sequence joins TRBV6-5 and TRBJ2-7; 8 nucleotides line up with TRBD1. Per germline, CDR1 MNHEY and CDR2 SVGAGI. The V and J ends lost 4 bases and 2 bases, in that order; junction bases with no gene match: 4. The CDR3 loop spans 14 amino acids. As DNA, the CDR3 is TGTGCCAGCAGTTGGACGGACAGGGCCTACGAGCAGTACGTC. Protein product: CASSWTDRAYEQYV.